The T cell receptor beta chain under discussion was sequenced for a study of neurological immune-mediated disorders. Germline V gene sequence: CDR1 SGHRS, CDR2 YFSETQ. CDR3 length: 17 residues. J was trimmed by 1 base and V by 0 bases; bases with no gene match: 7. TCRdb fed the 5' RACE reads into MiXCR, producing one record per CDR3 protein. This table has tens of thousands of distinct CDR3 sequences, roughly 4.8% appearing once. General study results and limits: The repertoires of 18 of 34 multiple sclerosis patients were placed by phylogenetic grouping in a single related-CDR3 cluster, which may be a signature.

A word on this clonotype: Its target is unknown.

This chain joins TRBV5-1 and TRBJ2-3; 8 bases are a match to TRBD2. This clonotype originated in a woman in her sixties or seventies with multiple sclerosis. Sequencing was performed on PBMCs. CDR3 sequence: CASSLDGRGLGTDTQYF. The CDR3 coding sequence is TGCGCCAGCAGCTTGGACGGGAGGGGCCTTGGCACAGATACGCAGTATTTT.